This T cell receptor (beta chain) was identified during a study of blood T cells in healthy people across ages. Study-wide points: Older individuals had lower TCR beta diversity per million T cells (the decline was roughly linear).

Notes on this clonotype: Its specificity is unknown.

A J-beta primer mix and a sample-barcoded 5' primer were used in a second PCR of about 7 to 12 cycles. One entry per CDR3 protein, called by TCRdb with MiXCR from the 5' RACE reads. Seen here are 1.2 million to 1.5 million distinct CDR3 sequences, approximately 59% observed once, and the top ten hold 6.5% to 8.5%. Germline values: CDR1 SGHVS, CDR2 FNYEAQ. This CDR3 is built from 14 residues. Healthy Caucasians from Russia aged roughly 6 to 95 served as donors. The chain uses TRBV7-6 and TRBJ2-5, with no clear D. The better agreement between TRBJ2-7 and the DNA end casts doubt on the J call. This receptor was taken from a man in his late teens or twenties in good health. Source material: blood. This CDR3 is CASSSGVLGYEQYF. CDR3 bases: TGTGCCAGCAGCTCTGGGGTCCTTGGCTACGAGCAGTACTTC.